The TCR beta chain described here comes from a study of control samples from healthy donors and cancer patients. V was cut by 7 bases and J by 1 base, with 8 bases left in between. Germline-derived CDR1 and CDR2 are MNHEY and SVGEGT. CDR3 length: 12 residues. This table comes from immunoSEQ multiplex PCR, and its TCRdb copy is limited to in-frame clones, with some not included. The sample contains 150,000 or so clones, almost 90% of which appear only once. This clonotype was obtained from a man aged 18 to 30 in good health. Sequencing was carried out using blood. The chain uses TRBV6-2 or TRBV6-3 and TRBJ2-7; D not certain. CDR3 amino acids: CASTPPSYEQYF. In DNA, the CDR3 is TGTGCCAGCACCCCTCCTTCCTACGAGCAGTACTTC.